This T cell receptor beta chain stems from a study of radiotherapy plus CTLA-4 blockade in lung cancer. Study summary: Objective responses emerged in under 20% of patients, and 31% attained disease control. Study findings and constraints: Interferon-beta, together with early blood T cell clone dynamics, reportedly best predicted response. Tumor-derived TCR clones expanded in blood after radiotherapy plus ipilimumab.

Data came from immunoSEQ multiplex PCR; TCRdb stores just in-frame clones and leaves some out. Among 70,000 to 95,000 clones, about 88% were seen once, and the ten largest hold over 15%. Trimming shortened V by 2 bases and J by 4 bases, and 14 bases separated the two germline ends. Germline-derived CDR1 and CDR2 are SGHAT and FQNNGV. This CDR3 is 15 amino acids long. In chemo-refractory metastatic non-small-cell lung cancer, patients got ipilimumab CTLA-4 blockade together with focal radiation. Remarks on this clone: Its matching antigen is unknown.

J is TRBJ2-5 and V is TRBV11-2; D is perhaps TRBD2 (6 bases). This receptor was identified in a human donor with non-small cell lung cancer that progressed on radiotherapy plus ipilimumab. The specimen was peripheral blood, collected from a patient treated with radiotherapy plus ipilimumab. The CDR3 DNA is TGTGCCAGCAGCTTAACCCCAGGGAGGTTAGAGACCCAGTACTTC. As protein: CASSLTPGRLETQYF.